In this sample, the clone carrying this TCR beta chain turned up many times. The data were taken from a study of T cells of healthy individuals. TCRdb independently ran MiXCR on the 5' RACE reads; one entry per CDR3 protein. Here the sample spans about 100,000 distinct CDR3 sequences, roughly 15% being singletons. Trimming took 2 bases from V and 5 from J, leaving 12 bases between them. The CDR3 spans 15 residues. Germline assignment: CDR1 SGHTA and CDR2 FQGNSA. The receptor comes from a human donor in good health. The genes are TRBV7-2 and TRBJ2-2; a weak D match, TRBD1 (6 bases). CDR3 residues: CASSLLGGWTGELFF. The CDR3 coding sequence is TGTGCCAGCAGCTTATTAGGGGGATGGACCGGGGAGCTGTTTTTT.